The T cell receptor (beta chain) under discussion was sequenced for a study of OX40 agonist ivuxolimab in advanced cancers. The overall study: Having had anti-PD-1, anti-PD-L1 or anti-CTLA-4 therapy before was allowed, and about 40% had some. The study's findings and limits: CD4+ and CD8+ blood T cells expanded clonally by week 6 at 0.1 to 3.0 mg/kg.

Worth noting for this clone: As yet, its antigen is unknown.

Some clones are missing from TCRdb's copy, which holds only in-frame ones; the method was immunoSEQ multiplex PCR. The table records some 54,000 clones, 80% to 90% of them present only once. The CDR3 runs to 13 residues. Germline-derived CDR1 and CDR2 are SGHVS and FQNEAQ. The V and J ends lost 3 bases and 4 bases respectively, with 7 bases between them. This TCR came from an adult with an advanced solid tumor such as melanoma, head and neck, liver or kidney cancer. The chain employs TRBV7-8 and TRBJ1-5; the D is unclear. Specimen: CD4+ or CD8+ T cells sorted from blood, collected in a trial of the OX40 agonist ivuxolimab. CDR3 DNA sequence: TGTGCCAGCAGCTTGGACCCGAATCAGCCCCAGCATTTT. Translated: CASSLDPNQPQHF. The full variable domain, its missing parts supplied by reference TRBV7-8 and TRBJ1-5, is GAGVSQSPRYKVAKRGQDVALRCDPISGHVSLFWYQQALGQGPEFLTYFQNEAQLDKSGLPSDRFFAERPEGSVSTLKIQRTQQEDSAVYLCASSLDPNQPQHFGDGTRLSIL.